This TCR beta chain was recovered during a study of glioma-infiltrating T cells after dendritic cell vaccination. Study-level information: Monocyte-derived dendritic cells, cultured 7 to 8 days with IL-4 and GM-CSF, were pulsed with autologous tumor lysate. Three intradermal dendritic cell vaccine injections were given every two weeks.

The PCR used 60 V beta and 13 J beta primers. Sequencing was performed with immunoSEQ multiplex PCR; in TCRdb, only in-frame clones are kept and a portion is missing. Of 100,000 to 120,000 clones listed, roughly 90% are singletons. Trimming stripped 0 bases from V and 1 base from J, with 9 bases between. This CDR3 has 14 amino acids. Germline CDR1 and CDR2: SQVTM and ANQGSEA. Time point: after dendritic cell vaccination, including at tumor progression/relapse. The sequence was collected from a human donor with glioblastoma. The V call is TRBV29-1, the J call TRBJ1-1; no firm D call. The material was blood, obtained after dendritic cell vaccination. The CDR3 spells CSVEEARRNTEAFF. CDR3 DNA: TGCAGCGTTGAAGAGGCCAGGCGGAACACTGAAGCTTTCTTT.